Listed here are 6 T cell receptor beta chains from one sample, sequenced in a study of prognosis after radiotherapy for stage I lung cancer. With two-round multiplex PCR, TCR beta CDR3 sequences were amplified from genomic DNA. Each TRBV and TRBJ gene had its own primer in the first PCR round. In TCRdb, the multiplex PCR reads were re-called with MiXCR into one record per CDR3 protein. The table lists roughly 14,000 distinct CDR3 sequences, around a quarter of them singletons. Sequencing was performed on PBMCs, taken before or after stereotactic body radiation therapy (not recorded which). These receptors were obtained from a donor over 45 with non-small cell lung cancer.

By its share, this clonotype is medium-sized (0.01 to 0.1%). The chain employs TRBV6-2 or TRBV6-3 and TRBJ1-2; D not resolved. V was cut by 3 bases and J by 4 bases, with 3 bases left in between. Germline CDR1 reads MNHEY; CDR2 reads SVGEGT. This CDR3 has 11 residues. CDR3 sequence reads: CASSYAYGYTF. Written as DNA, the CDR3 is TGTGCCAGCAGTTATGCCTATGGCTACACCTTC.

This clonotype was counted only a few times. The likely explanation is a read error, given a far larger clone one base away. The chain is built from TRBV6-5 and TRBJ1-2; D not certain. There are 11 residues in the CDR3. From germline, CDR1 is MNHEY and CDR2 SVGAGI. The CDR3 sequence is CDSPPSYGYTF. CDR3 nucleotides: TGTGACAGCCCACCCAGCTATGGCTACACCTTC.

This chain joins TRBV28 and TRBJ1-1, with 10 bases matching TRBD1. Germline values: CDR1 MDHEN, CDR2 SYDVKM. The length of the CDR3 is 17 residues. With 7 bases clipped from V and 2 bases from J, the junction kept 13 bases outside the gene matches. This chain's CDR3 is CASIIRQGAGVNTEAFF. The CDR3 DNA reads TGTGCCAGCATCATTCGACAGGGGGCAGGGGTCAACACTGAAGCTTTCTTT.

Many counts were recorded for this clonotype. This chain links TRBV15 with TRBJ1-2; TRBD1 aligns across 7 bases. This CDR3 has 16 residues. CDR1 LNHNV and CDR2 YYDKDF come from the germline V gene (reference sequence). The V gene end was trimmed by 5 bases and the J gene end by 0 bases; junction bases not matched to a gene: 9. CDR3 in amino acids: CATSPRTGAANYGYTF. CDR3 in DNA: TGTGCCACCAGCCCGCGGACAGGAGCAGCTAACTATGGCTACACCTTC.

As for this clonotype: Since a far larger clone is one base different, this is likely a read error. As DNA, the CDR3 is TGTGCCAGCAGTTACAGGGAGTCGCATTCACCCCTCCACTTT. This translates into CASSYRESHSPLHF. The V and J genes are TRBV6-5 and TRBJ1-6; D gene unclear. The CDR3 extends over 14 amino acids. From germline, CDR1 is MNHEY and CDR2 SVGAGI. Trimming cost V 2 bases and J 8 bases, with 10 bases left between them.

This clonotype counts as medium-sized (0.01 to 0.1%). V gene TRBV5-1 combines with J gene TRBJ2-1; D may be TRBD2 (6 bases). Germline assignment: CDR1 SGHRS and CDR2 YFSETQ. The CDR3 consists of 13 residues. V was pared by 3 bases and J by 8 bases, with 12 bases between. In DNA form, the CDR3 reads TGCGCCAGCAGCTCCGGGGGAATCGATGAGCAGTTCTTC. Translated: CASSSGGIDEQFF.